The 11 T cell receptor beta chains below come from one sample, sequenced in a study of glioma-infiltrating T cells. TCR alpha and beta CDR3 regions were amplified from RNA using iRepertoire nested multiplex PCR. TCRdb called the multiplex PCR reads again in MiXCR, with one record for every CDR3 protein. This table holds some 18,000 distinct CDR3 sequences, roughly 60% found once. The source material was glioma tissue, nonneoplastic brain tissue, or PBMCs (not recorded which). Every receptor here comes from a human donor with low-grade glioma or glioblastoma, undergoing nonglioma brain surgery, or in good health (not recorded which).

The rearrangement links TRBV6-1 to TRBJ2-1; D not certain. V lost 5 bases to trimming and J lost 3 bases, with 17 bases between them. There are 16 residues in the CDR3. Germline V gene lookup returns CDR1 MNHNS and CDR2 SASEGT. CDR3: CASSTLPSPLYNEQFF. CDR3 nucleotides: TGTGCCAGCAGTACCCTGCCCTCCCCACTCTACAATGAGCAGTTCTTC.

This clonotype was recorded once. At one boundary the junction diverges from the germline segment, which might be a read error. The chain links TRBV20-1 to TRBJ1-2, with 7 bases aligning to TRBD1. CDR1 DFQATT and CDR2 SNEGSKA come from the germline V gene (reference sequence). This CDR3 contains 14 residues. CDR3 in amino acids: CSASKGAEDYGYTF. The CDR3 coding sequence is TGCAGCGCTAGTAAGGGGGCGGAGGACTATGGCTACACCTTC.

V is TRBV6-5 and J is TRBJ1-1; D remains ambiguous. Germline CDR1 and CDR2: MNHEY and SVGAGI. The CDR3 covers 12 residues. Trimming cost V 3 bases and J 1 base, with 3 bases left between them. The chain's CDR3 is CASSYQNTEAFF. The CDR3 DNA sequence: TGTGCCAGCAGTTATCAGAACACTGAAGCTTTCTTT.

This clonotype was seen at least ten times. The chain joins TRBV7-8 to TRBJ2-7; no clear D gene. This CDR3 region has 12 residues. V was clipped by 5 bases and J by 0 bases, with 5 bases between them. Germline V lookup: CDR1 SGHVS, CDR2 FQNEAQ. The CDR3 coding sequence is TGTGCCAGCAGCCCGAGCTCCTACGAGCAGTACTTC. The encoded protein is CASSPSSYEQYF.

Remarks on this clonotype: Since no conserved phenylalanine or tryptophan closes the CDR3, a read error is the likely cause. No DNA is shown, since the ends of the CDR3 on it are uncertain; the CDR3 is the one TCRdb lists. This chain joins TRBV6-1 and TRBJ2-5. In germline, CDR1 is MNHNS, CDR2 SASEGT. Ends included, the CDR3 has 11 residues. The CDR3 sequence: CASSEALSQNL.

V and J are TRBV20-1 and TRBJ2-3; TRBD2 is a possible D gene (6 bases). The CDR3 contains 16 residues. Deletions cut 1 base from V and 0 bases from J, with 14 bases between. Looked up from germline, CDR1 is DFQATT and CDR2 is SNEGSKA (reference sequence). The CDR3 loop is CSARVSGIGSTDTQYF. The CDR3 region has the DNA TGCAGTGCTAGAGTTAGCGGCATCGGGAGCACAGATACGCAGTATTTT.

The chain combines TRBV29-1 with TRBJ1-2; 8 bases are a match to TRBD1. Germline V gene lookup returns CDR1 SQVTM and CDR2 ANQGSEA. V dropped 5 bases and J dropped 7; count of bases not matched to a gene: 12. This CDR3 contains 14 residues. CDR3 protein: CSVPSRTGSVGYTF. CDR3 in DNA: TGCAGCGTTCCCTCACGGACAGGGTCAGTTGGCTACACCTTC.

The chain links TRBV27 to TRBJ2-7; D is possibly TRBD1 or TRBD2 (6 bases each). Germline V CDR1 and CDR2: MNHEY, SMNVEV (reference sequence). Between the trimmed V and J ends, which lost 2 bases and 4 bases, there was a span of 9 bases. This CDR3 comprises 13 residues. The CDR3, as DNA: TGTGCCAGCAGTTTAGGGGGGCGGTACGAGCAGTACTTC. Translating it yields CASSLGGRYEQYF.

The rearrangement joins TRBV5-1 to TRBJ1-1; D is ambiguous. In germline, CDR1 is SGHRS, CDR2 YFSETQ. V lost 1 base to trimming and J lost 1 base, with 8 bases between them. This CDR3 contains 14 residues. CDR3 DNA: TGCGCCAGCAGCTTGACATTGGAGAACACTGAAGCTTTCTTT. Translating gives CASSLTLENTEAFF. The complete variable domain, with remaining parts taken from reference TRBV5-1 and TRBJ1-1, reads KAGVTQTPRYLIKTRGQQVTLSCSPISGHRSVSWYQQTPGQGLQFLFEYFSETQRNKGNFPGRFSGRQFSNSRSEMNVSTLELGDSALYLCASSLTLENTEAFFGQGTRLTVV.

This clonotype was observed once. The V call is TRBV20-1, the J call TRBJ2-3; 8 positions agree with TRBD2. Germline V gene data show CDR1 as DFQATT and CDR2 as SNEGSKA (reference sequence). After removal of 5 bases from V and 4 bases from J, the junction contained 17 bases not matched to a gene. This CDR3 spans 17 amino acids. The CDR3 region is CSALPMSGGPSADTQYF. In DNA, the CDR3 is TGCAGTGCTCTCCCGATGAGCGGGGGTCCCAGCGCAGATACGCAGTATTTT.

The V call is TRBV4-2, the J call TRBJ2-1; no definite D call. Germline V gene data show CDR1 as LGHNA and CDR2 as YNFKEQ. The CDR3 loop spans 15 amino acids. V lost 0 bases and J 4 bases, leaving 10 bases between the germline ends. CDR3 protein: CASSQDQVAYNEQFF. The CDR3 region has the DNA TGTGCCAGCAGCCAAGATCAGGTAGCATACAATGAGCAGTTCTTC.